This T cell receptor beta chain was sequenced during a study of blood T cell repertoires in COVID-19. Measured with immunoSEQ multiplex PCR; TCRdb has only the in-frame clones, and not every one. The data show 350,000 to 550,000 clones, with 85% to 90% seen just once and around 1.1% held by the top ten. Concerning this clone itself: A read error may account for a junction end that differs from germline.

This CDR3 is built from 11 residues. The germline V gene encodes CDR1 MNHNY and CDR2 SVGAGI (reference sequence). This sequence joins TRBV6-6 and TRBJ1-2; the match to TRBD1 covers 7 bases. The TCR was taken from a man under 40 who had recovered from COVID-19. Sequenced: PBMCs or T cells enriched from blood (not recorded which). CDR3 sequence (DNA): TGTGCCAGCAGCCGACAGGGCGCTCCTTACTTC. It yields the protein CASSRQGAPYF.